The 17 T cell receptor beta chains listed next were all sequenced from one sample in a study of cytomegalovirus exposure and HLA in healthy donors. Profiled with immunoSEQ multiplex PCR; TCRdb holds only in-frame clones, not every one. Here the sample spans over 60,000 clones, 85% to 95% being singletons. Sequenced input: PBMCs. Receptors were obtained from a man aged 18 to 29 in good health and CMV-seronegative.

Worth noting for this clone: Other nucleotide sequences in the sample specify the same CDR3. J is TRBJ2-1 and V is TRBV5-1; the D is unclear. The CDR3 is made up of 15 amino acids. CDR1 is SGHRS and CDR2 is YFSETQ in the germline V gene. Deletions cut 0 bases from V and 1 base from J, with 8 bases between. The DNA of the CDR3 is TGCGCCAGCAGCTTGGGAGGTGAATCCTACAATGAGCAGTTCTTC. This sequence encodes CASSLGGESYNEQFF.

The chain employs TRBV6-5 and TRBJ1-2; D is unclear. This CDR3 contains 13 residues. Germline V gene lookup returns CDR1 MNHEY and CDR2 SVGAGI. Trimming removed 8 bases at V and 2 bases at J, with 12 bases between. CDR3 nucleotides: TGTGCCAGCGCCCGTGGGCAGAACTATGGCTACACCTTC. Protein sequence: CASARGQNYGYTF.

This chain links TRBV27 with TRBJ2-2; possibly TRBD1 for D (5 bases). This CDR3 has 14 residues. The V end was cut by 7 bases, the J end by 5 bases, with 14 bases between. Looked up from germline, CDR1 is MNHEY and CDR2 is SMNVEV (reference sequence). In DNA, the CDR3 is TGTGCCAGCACTCCCAGGGTCAGAACCGGGGAGCTGTTTTTT. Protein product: CASTPRVRTGELFF.

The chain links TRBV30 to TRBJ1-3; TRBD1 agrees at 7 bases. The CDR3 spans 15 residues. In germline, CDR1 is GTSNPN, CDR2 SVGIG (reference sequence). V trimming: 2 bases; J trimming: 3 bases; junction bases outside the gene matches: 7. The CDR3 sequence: CAWSSVGGRGNTIYF. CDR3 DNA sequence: TGTGCCTGGAGTTCGGTAGGGGGCCGTGGAAACACCATATATTTT.

This chain's CDR3 is CASSSLGPYTEAFF. The CDR3 bases are TGTGCCAGCAGCTCTCTTGGGCCCTACACTGAAGCTTTCTTT. This chain uses TRBV7-6 with TRBJ1-1; D gene unclear. The germline V gene has CDR1 SGHVS and CDR2 FNYEAQ. V was cut by 4 bases and J by 3 bases, with 12 bases left in between. This CDR3 comprises 14 residues. Variable domain in full (rest from reference TRBV7-6 and TRBJ1-1): GAGVSQSPRYKVTKRGQDVALRCDPISGHVSLYWYRQALGQGPEFLTYFNYEAQQDKSGLPNDRFSAERPEGSISTLTIQRTEQRDSAMYRCASSSLGPYTEAFFGQGTRLTVV.

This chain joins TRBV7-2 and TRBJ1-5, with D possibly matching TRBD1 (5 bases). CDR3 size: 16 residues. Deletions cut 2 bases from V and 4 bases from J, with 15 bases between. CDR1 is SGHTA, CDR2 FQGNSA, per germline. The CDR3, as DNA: TGTGCCAGCAGCTTACTAGGGCAGCAGGGTAATCAGCCCCAGCATTTT. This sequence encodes CASSLLGQQGNQPQHF.

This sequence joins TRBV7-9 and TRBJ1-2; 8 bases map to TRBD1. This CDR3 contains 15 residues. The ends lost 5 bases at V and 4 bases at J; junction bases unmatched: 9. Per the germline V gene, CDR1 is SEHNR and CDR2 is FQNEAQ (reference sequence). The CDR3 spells CASSHTDREFYGYTF. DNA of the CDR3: TGTGCCAGCAGCCACACGGACAGGGAGTTCTATGGCTACACCTTC.

The CDR3 sequence: CASSGGQGGSPLHF. CDR3 DNA: TGTGCCAGTAGTGGAGGACAGGGAGGTTCACCCCTCCACTTT. J is TRBJ1-6 and V is TRBV19; 8 positions match TRBD1. The V segment lost 5 bases and the J segment 9 bases; nucleotides outside the gene matches: 6. The CDR3 loop spans 14 amino acids. Germline CDR1 LNHDA, CDR2 SQIVND (reference sequence).

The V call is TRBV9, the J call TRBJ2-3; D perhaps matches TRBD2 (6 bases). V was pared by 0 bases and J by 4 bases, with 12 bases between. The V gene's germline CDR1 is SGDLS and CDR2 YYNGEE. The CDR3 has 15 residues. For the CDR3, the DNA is TGTGCCAGCAGCGTAGCGCGCGGGGTTGCAGATACGCAGTATTTT. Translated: CASSVARGVADTQYF.

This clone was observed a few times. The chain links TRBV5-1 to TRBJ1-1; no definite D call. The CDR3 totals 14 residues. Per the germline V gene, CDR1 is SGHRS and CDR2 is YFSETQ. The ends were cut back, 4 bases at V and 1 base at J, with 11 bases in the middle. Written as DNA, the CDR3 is TGCGCCAGCAGCCCGTATAGCCCGAACACTGAAGCTTTCTTT. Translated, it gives CASSPYSPNTEAFF.

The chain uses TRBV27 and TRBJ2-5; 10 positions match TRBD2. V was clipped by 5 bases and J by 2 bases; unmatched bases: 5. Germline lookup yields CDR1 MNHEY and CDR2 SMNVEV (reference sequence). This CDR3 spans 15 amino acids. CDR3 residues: CASSRGGLAQETQYF. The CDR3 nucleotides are TGTGCCAGCAGTCGAGGGGGACTAGCGCAAGAGACCCAGTACTTC.

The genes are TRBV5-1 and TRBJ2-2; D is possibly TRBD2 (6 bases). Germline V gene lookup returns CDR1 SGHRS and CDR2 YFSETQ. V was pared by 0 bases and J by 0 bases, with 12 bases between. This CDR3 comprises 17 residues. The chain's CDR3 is CASSLDPGGANTGELFF. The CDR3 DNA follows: TGCGCCAGCAGCTTGGACCCGGGCGGGGCGAACACCGGGGAGCTGTTTTTT.

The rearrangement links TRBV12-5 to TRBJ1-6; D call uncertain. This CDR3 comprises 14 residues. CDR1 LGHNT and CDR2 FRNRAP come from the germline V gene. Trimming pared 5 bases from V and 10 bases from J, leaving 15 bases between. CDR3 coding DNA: TGTGCTAGTGGTCACGGATTTCTACAGTCACCCCTCCACTTT. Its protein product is CASGHGFLQSPLHF.

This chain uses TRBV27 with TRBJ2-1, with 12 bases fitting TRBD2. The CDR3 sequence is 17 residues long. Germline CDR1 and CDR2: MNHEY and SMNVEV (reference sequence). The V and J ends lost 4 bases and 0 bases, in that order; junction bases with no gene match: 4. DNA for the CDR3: TGTGCCAGCAGTTCCAAGACTAGCGGGGGCTCCTACAATGAGCAGTTCTTC. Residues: CASSSKTSGGSYNEQFF.

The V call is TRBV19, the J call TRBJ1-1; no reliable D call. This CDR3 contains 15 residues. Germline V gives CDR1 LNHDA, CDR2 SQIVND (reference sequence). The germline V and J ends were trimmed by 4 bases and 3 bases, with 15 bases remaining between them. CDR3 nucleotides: TGTGCCAGTAGTACCCAGCCCCGAGCGTACACTGAAGCTTTCTTT. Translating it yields CASSTQPRAYTEAFF. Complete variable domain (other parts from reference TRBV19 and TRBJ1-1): DGGITQSPKYLFRKEGQNVTLSCEQNLNHDAMYWYRQDPGQGLRLIYYSQIVNDFQKGDIAEGYSVSREKKESFPLTVTSAQKNPTAFYLCASSTQPRAYTEAFFGQGTRLTVV.

This CDR3 is CATRAGALNTEAFF. The CDR3 bases are TGTGCCACCAGGGCAGGGGCGTTGAACACTGAAGCTTTCTTT. The chain has TRBV15 and TRBJ1-1; D is possibly TRBD1 (6 bases). The V gene lost 6 bases and the J gene lost 0 bases, with 11 bases spanning the gap. The V gene's germline CDR1 is LNHNV and CDR2 YYDKDF (reference sequence). CDR3 length equals 14 residues.

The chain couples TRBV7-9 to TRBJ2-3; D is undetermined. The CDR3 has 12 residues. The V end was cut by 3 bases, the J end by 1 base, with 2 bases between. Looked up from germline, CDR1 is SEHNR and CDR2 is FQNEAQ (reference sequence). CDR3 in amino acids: CASSFGTDTQYF. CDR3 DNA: TGTGCCAGCAGCTTCGGCACAGATACGCAGTATTTT.